These 32 T cell receptor beta chains share one sample of origin, sequenced in a study of immune evolution from preneoplasia to lung adenocarcinoma. The table came from immunoSEQ multiplex PCR; TCRdb's copy has only in-frame clones and leaves some out. The sample has roughly 6,600 clones, over 75% seen once. Sequenced: FFPE lung adenocarcinoma in situ tissue. All receptors derive from a person aged 55-80 years with lung adenocarcinoma.

V usage is TRBV2 and J usage is TRBJ2-1; D is perhaps TRBD1 or TRBD2 (5 bases each). This CDR3 has 13 amino acids. CDR1 is SNHLY and CDR2 is FYNNEI in the germline V gene. The V end was cut by 6 bases, the J end by 10 bases, with 16 bases between. The CDR3 protein is CASRAVQGGEQFF. The CDR3, as DNA: TGTGCCAGCAGAGCAGTTCAGGGCGGGGAGCAGTTCTTC.

This clone has only a few counts. The chain combines TRBV4-3 with TRBJ2-7; TRBD2 aligns across 12 bases. The V and J ends lost 4 bases and 0 bases, in that order; junction bases with no gene match: 1. Germline-derived CDR1 and CDR2 are LGHNA and YSLEER. CDR3 length equals 15 residues. The CDR3, as DNA: TGCGCCAGCAGCCTGACTAGCGGGGGCTCCTACGAGCAGTACTTC. Its protein product is CASSLTSGGSYEQYF.

The V call is TRBV6-4, the J call TRBJ2-1; the D gene could be TRBD1 or TRBD2 (5 bases each). The CDR3 sequence is 14 residues long. Deletions cut 2 bases from V and 0 bases from J, with 5 bases between. In germline, CDR1 is MRHNA, CDR2 SNTAGT. CDR3 region: CASSDGGSYNEQFF. The CDR3 bases are TGTGCCAGCAGTGACGGGGGCTCCTACAATGAGCAGTTCTTC.

This sequence joins TRBV6-6 and TRBJ1-5; no clear D gene. This CDR3 contains 15 residues. CDR1 MNHNY and CDR2 SVGAGI come from the germline V gene (reference sequence). The germline V and J ends were trimmed by 6 bases and 4 bases, with 16 bases remaining between them. This CDR3 is CASRAGSLGNQPQHF. CDR3 sequence (DNA): TGTGCCAGCAGAGCGGGGTCCCTAGGGAATCAGCCCCAGCATTTT.

The chain couples TRBV2 to TRBJ1-5; TRBD1 matches at 9 bases. Trimming cost V 7 bases and J 1 base; bases outside gene matches: 5. The germline V gene encodes CDR1 SNHLY and CDR2 FYNNEI. This CDR3 has 15 amino acids. The CDR3 DNA is TGTGCCAGCACGCCGGACAGGGGAAGCAATCAGCCCCAGCATTTT. It is translated as CASTPDRGSNQPQHF.

V is TRBV6-1 and J is TRBJ1-1; D not resolved. Germline V gives CDR1 MNHNS, CDR2 SASEGT. The CDR3 loop spans 13 amino acids. The V end lost 5 bases, the J end lost 2 bases, and 9 bases lay between the germline ends. The chain's CDR3 is CASSPRHNTEAFF. The CDR3 nucleotides are TGTGCCAGCAGTCCGAGGCACAACACTGAAGCTTTCTTT.

This clone has just a few counts. One junction end disagrees with the germline gene, perhaps due to a read error. The chain employs TRBV28 and TRBJ1-5; D possibly corresponds to TRBD1 (5 bases). The CDR3 is 16 residues long. Germline lookup yields CDR1 MDHEN and CDR2 SYDVKM. CDR3: CASRGQGVTKGNQFSF. Written as DNA, the CDR3 is TGTGCCAGCAGGGGGCAGGGAGTCACTAAGGGAAACCAATTCTCTTTT.

The chain joins TRBV11-2 to TRBJ1-5, with a tentative D call TRBD1 (5 bases). Trimming shortened V by 5 bases and J by 6 bases, and 11 bases separated the two germline ends. Germline V gene sequence: CDR1 SGHAT, CDR2 FQNNGV. The CDR3 runs 13 residues. In DNA form, the CDR3 reads TGTGCCAGCAGCCCTATGGGGGGTCAGCCCCAGCATTTT. It specifies CASSPMGGQPQHF.

The chain is built from TRBV2 and TRBJ1-5; no definite D call. The CDR3 consists of 12 residues. The ends were cut back, 4 bases at V and 1 base at J, with 2 bases in the middle. Germline-derived CDR1 and CDR2 are SNHLY and FYNNEI. The CDR3 DNA follows: TGTGCCAGCAGTGCGAGCAATCAGCCCCAGCATTTT. Amino acids: CASSASNQPQHF.

In its sample, this clone was seen once. V gene TRBV5-4 combines with J gene TRBJ2-6; possibly TRBD1 or TRBD2 for D (5 bases each). This CDR3 is built from 16 residues. Germline-derived CDR1 and CDR2 are SGHNT and YYREEE (reference sequence). V lost 4 bases and J lost 0, with 11 bases in between. The CDR3 protein is CASSRGRNSGANVLTF. The CDR3 DNA reads TGTGCCAGCAGCCGGGGACGGAACTCTGGGGCCAACGTCCTGACTTTC.

This chain connects TRBV7-2 to TRBJ2-2; 7 positions agree with TRBD2. Per germline, CDR1 SGHTA and CDR2 FQGNSA. V dropped 5 bases and J dropped 6; count of bases not matched to a gene: 6. The CDR3 loop spans 14 amino acids. CDR3 DNA sequence: TGTGCCAGCAGCCCCAGCGGGGACGCCGGGGAGCTGTTTTTT. Translating it yields CASSPSGDAGELFF. The variable domain in full, with the rest retrieved from reference TRBV7-2 and TRBJ2-2, is GAGVSQSPSNKVTEKGKDVELRCDPISGHTALYWYRQSLGQGLEFLIYFQGNSAPDKSGLPSDRFSAERTGGSVSTLTIQRTQQEDSAVYLCASSPSGDAGELFFGEGSRLTVL.

The rearrangement links TRBV12-5 to TRBJ1-1; 8 bases map to TRBD1. The CDR3 spans 14 residues. The J segment lost 4 bases and the V segment lost 8 bases, leaving 9 bases of the junction unmatched. Germline loops: CDR1 LGHNT, CDR2 FRNRAP. CDR3 sequence reads: CASTGGEVSTEAFF. The CDR3 DNA reads as TGTGCTAGTACAGGGGGGGAAGTGAGCACTGAAGCTTTCTTT.

V is TRBV2 and J is TRBJ2-7; 9 nucleotides align to TRBD1. This CDR3 contains 14 residues. V was clipped by 4 bases and J by 5 bases; unmatched bases: 6. Germline values: CDR1 SNHLY, CDR2 FYNNEI. The CDR3 DNA follows: TGTGCCAGCAGTGGGCCAGACAGGGGGAACGAGCAGTACTTC. Translated: CASSGPDRGNEQYF.

The V gene is TRBV30, the J gene TRBJ2-7; unclear D gene. The V end lost 3 bases, the J end lost 6 bases, and 12 bases lay between the germline ends. CDR1 GTSNPN and CDR2 SVGIG come from the germline V gene (reference sequence). This CDR3 spans 12 amino acids. The CDR3 DNA is TGTGCCTGGAGCGCCGTAGGGTCCGAGCAGTACTTC. This sequence encodes CAWSAVGSEQYF.

This clone has just a few counts. V usage is TRBV4-3 and J usage is TRBJ2-3, with D maybe TRBD1 (5 bases). Germline V gene lookup returns CDR1 LGHNA and CDR2 YSLEER. Trimming cost V 4 bases and J 1 base, with 9 bases left between them. The CDR3 length is 14 residues. DNA for the CDR3: TGCGCCAGCAGCCTAGGGGCTGGCACAGATACGCAGTATTTT. This gives the protein CASSLGAGTDTQYF.

The chain employs TRBV7-2 and TRBJ1-1; D not certain. CDR3 length: 13 residues. Deletions cut 1 base from V and 6 bases from J, with 9 bases between. The germline V gene has CDR1 SGHTA and CDR2 FQGNSA. The CDR3 DNA is TGTGCCAGCAGCTTAGTGTCAGCTCCTGAAGCTTTCTTT. Amino acids: CASSLVSAPEAFF.

In this sample, this clone turned up once. Here the CDR3 reads CASNRDRNYEQYF. The CDR3 DNA reads TGTGCCAGCAACCGGGACAGAAACTACGAGCAGTACTTC. The V and J genes are TRBV6-1 and TRBJ2-7; 7 bases match TRBD1. The CDR3 covers 13 residues. The germline CDR1 and CDR2 sequences are MNHNS and SASEGT. Trimming cost V 7 bases and J 3 bases; bases outside gene matches: 6.

This sequence joins TRBV6-1 and TRBJ2-7; 8 nucleotides align to TRBD2. Germline V gene lookup returns CDR1 MNHNS and CDR2 SASEGT. The CDR3 loop spans 13 amino acids. V was clipped by 11 bases and J by 3 bases; unmatched bases: 9. The CDR3 region has the DNA TGTGCCCACCGGGGGGGCGCAATCTACGAGCAGTACTTC. This gives the protein CAHRGGAIYEQYF.

The rearrangement joins TRBV7-8 to TRBJ2-1, with D maybe TRBD1 (6 bases). Germline assignment: CDR1 SGHVS and CDR2 FQNEAQ. V was shortened by 0 bases and J by 4 bases, with 7 bases between the two germline ends. This CDR3 has 14 amino acids. The CDR3 nucleotides are TGTGCCAGCAGCTTAGCGCAGGGGTACAATGAGCAGTTCTTC. As protein: CASSLAQGYNEQFF.

This clone was found a few times. This chain connects TRBV11-2 to TRBJ2-7, with D unresolved. In germline, CDR1 is SGHAT, CDR2 FQNNGV. Trimming removed 5 bases at V and 3 bases at J, with 11 bases between. This CDR3 contains 13 residues. The CDR3 DNA is TGTGCCAGCAGCGCGCCCAGGCTCTACGAGCAGTACTTC. Its translation is CASSAPRLYEQYF.

The chain joins TRBV18 to TRBJ2-5; D is uncertain. The germline V gene encodes CDR1 KGHSH and CDR2 LQKENI. V dropped 0 bases and J dropped 2 bases, with 7 bases sitting between them. The CDR3 totals 14 residues. DNA for the CDR3: TGTGCCAGCTCACCACCGAACAGACAAGAGACCCAGTACTTC. This encodes CASSPPNRQETQYF.

This chain links TRBV6-5 with TRBJ1-5; D is uncertain. Trimming took off 4 bases at V and 0 bases at J, with 13 bases between the two ends. The CDR3 has 16 residues. Germline V lookup: CDR1 MNHEY, CDR2 SVGAGI. The CDR3 region is CASSSVSRGSNQPQHF. The CDR3 nucleotides read TGTGCCAGCAGTTCTGTGTCCCGGGGTAGCAATCAGCCCCAGCATTTT.

J is TRBJ1-5 and V is TRBV18, with 9 bases matching TRBD1. Germline V CDR1 and CDR2: KGHSH, LQKENI. This CDR3 spans 14 amino acids. V shed 5 bases, J shed 5 bases, and the junction held 4 bases outside the gene matches. The CDR3: CASSSWTGDQPQHF. The CDR3 DNA sequence: TGTGCCAGCTCATCATGGACAGGGGATCAGCCCCAGCATTTT.

This clone was counted once. The V and J genes are TRBV28 and TRBJ2-7; D possibly uses TRBD1 or TRBD2 (5 bases each). The V end was cut by 6 bases, the J end by 5 bases, with 23 bases between. The CDR3 spans 16 residues. Germline values: CDR1 MDHEN, CDR2 SYDVKM. In DNA, the CDR3 is TGTGCCAGCAGCCCTGAGGGACCTCCTAGATTCAACGAGCAGTACTTC. Amino acids: CASSPEGPPRFNEQYF.

This chain joins TRBV7-9 and TRBJ1-5; D is perhaps TRBD1 (5 bases). Germline V gene data show CDR1 as SEHNR and CDR2 as FQNEAQ (reference sequence). The CDR3 has 13 residues. V lost 1 base to trimming and J lost 6 bases, with 7 bases between them. The CDR3 loop is CASSLGQSQPQHF. CDR3 DNA: TGTGCCAGCAGCTTAGGACAGTCTCAGCCCCAGCATTTT.

In regard to this clone: At the DNA level, this CDR3 is encoded by other sequences in the same sample as well. The V gene is TRBV6-5, the J gene TRBJ2-1, with 8 bases matching TRBD2. V lost 0 bases and J lost 6; bases outside the gene matches: 7. The germline V gene has CDR1 MNHEY and CDR2 SVGAGI. CDR3 size: 16 residues. The CDR3: CASSYSRRGGPNEQFF. CDR3 nucleotides: TGTGCCAGCAGTTACTCGAGACGGGGGGGCCCCAATGAGCAGTTCTTC.

V usage is TRBV6-1 and J usage is TRBJ1-5; TRBD1 is a possible D gene (5 bases). There are 15 residues in the CDR3. V gave up 6 bases and J gave up 4 bases, with 16 bases separating them. Per the germline V gene, CDR1 is MNHNS and CDR2 is SASEGT. The CDR3 loop reads CASSLQGLLNQPQHF. The DNA of the CDR3 is TGTGCCAGCAGCCTCCAGGGCTTGCTAAATCAGCCCCAGCATTTT.

This clone has only a few counts. The rearrangement uses TRBV6-5 and TRBJ1-1; TRBD1 might be the D (6 bases). CDR1 is MNHEY, CDR2 SVGAGI, per germline. Trimming took off 6 bases at V and 7 bases at J, with 15 bases between the two ends. The CDR3 has 13 residues. The CDR3 nucleotides read TGTGCCAGCAGCTCAACCGGGACAAGTGAAGCTTTCTTT. This codes for CASSSTGTSEAFF.

This clone is large by share. The V gene is TRBV2, the J gene TRBJ1-5, with 8 bases matching TRBD1. The CDR3 has 15 amino acids. V was clipped by 1 base and J by 2 bases; unmatched bases: 1. CDR1 is SNHLY, CDR2 FYNNEI, per germline. The chain's CDR3 is CASSEGGQGNQPQHF. The CDR3, as DNA: TGTGCCAGCAGTGAAGGGGGACAGGGCAATCAGCCCCAGCATTTT.

The J gene is TRBJ2-5, the V gene TRBV4-1, with D perhaps TRBD2 (5 bases). The CDR3 totals 12 residues. V was trimmed by 1 base and J by 9 bases, leaving 9 bases between them. Germline CDR1 and CDR2: MGHRA and YSYEKL. CDR3 protein: CASSQGTSPQYF. CDR3 coding DNA: TGCGCCAGCAGCCAAGGAACTAGTCCCCAGTACTTC.

This clone has just a few counts. The rearrangement links TRBV19 to TRBJ1-2; D unresolved. From germline, CDR1 is LNHDA and CDR2 SQIVND (reference sequence). The CDR3 covers 13 residues. V was trimmed by 5 bases and J by 4 bases, leaving 11 bases between them. CDR3 protein: CASSPDGRYGYTF. The CDR3 nucleotides are TGTGCCAGTAGTCCTGACGGCCGCTATGGCTACACCTTC.

This chain connects TRBV7-2 to TRBJ1-5; D unresolved. Trimming stripped 5 bases from V and 6 bases from J, with 8 bases between. Germline V gene sequence: CDR1 SGHTA, CDR2 FQGNSA. The CDR3 has 12 residues. The CDR3 DNA reads as TGTGCCAGCAGCCAAGTCGGTCAGCCCCAGCATTTT. This translates into CASSQVGQPQHF.